This T cell receptor (beta chain) was sequenced in a study of post-analysis software for immune sequencing data. Notes on the study in general: Among a few TRBV segments more frequent in patients than controls were TRBV5-6, TRBV5-1 and TRBV20-1.

cDNA libraries of TCR beta carried unique molecular identifiers. About half a million cDNA molecules were recovered from an input of roughly 0.85 to 10 million T cells. One entry per CDR3 protein, called by TCRdb with MiXCR from the PCR reads. The sample shows 650,000 to 850,000 distinct CDR3 sequences, about 57% of them seen only once. This clonotype was detected a few times. Its specificity is not known. V lost 7 bases to trimming and J lost 0 bases; unmatched junction nucleotides: 4. Germline lookup yields CDR1 SQVTM and CDR2 ANQGSEA. The CDR3 is 13 residues long. This rearrangement joins TRBV29-1 to TRBJ2-5; 8 bases fit TRBD1. The TCR comes from a girl aged 10-17 years with multiple sclerosis. The sequenced material came from blood. In DNA form, the CDR3 reads TGCAGCGGGTGGGACAGGTACCAAGAGACCCAGTACTTC. This encodes CSGWDRYQETQYF.